Listed below are T cell receptor beta chains from one sample, sequenced in a study of cytomegalovirus exposure and HLA in healthy donors. Repertoires were generated with immunoSEQ multiplex PCR, while TCRdb's copy carries only in-frame clones and drops some. The sample yields roughly 250,000 clones, 87% seen once. Sequenced sample: PBMCs. These receptors came from a man aged 18 to 30 in good health and CMV-seronegative. CDR3s include the opening cysteine and the closing phenylalanine or tryptophan. A D gene is named only where the DNA matches it firmly. Not all rows give a size; the values are once, few, many and, for expanded clones, a class.

>.|14|.|TRBV28|TRBJ1-5
TGTGCCAGCAGTTCCGCGGGTGGGATTGGGCCCCAGCATTTT
CASSSAGGIGPQHF
>TRBD1|15|.|TRBV5-6|TRBJ1-2
TGTGCCAGCAGCTTCGTCGGACAGGGTATTGTCGGCTACACCTTC
CASSFVGQGIVGYTF
>TRBD2|16|.|TRBV5-6|TRBJ2-3
TGTGCCAGCAGCTTGTTTAGCGGGGGGGCATACGATACGCAGTATTTT
CASSLFSGGAYDTQYF
>.|15|few|TRBV19|TRBJ2-2
TGTGCCAGTAGTATGCGGAAGGTGCACACCGGGGAGCTGTTTTTT
CASSMRKVHTGELFF
>.|12|.|TRBV11-2|TRBJ2-7
TGTGCCAGCAGCCCCTCCCAACGAGAGGAGTACTTC
CASSPSQREEYF
>.|15|.|TRBV2|TRBJ1-5
TGTGCCAGCAGTGAGCAGGGTTTATGGAATCAGCCCCAGCATTTT
CASSEQGLWNQPQHF
>.|19|.|TRBV5-1|TRBJ2-3
TGCGCCAGCAGCTTGGCCCCGTCGGCACAGCTAGCGAGCACAGATACGCAGTATTTT
CASSLAPSAQLASTDTQYF
>TRBD1|17|.|TRBV7-8|TRBJ1-5
TGTGCCAGCAGCAGACAGGGGGATGACAGGGACTATCAGCCCCAGCATTTT
CASSRQGDDRDYQPQHF
>.|15|.|TRBV15|TRBJ1-4
TGTGCCACCAGCAGAGTCCTGGGGGGTACGGAAAAACTGTTTTTT
CATSRVLGGTEKLFF
>.|14|.|TRBV18|TRBJ2-3
TGTGCCAGCGCCCAGGGACTTACCACAGATACGCAGTATTTT
CASAQGLTTDTQYF
>TRBD1|15|.|TRBV19|TRBJ2-7
TGTGCCAGTAGTCCTCGGACAGGGGTGAACTACGAGCAGTACTTC
CASSPRTGVNYEQYF
>.|13|.|TRBV4-2|TRBJ2-3
TGTGCCAGCAGCCCAACCCGACAGGATACGCAGTATTTT
CASSPTRQDTQYF
>TRBD1|14|once|TRBV29-1|TRBJ2-5
TGCAGCGCTCCGACAGGGGGAGACCAAGAGACCCAGTACTTC
CSAPTGGDQETQYF
>.|11|.|TRBV29-1|TRBJ2-3
TGCAGCGTTGATGAGAGAGATACGCAGTATTTT
CSVDERDTQYF
>.|18|.|TRBV9|TRBJ2-2
TGTGCCAGCAGTCGTAGATCATCCAGGGAGGAAAGAATCGGGGAGCTGTTTTTT
CASSRRSSREERIGELFF
>.|13|.|TRBV6-5|TRBJ1-1
TGTGCCAGCAGCCTGGGTTCAGGCACTGAAGCTTTCTTT
CASSLGSGTEAFF
>TRBD1|15|once|TRBV2|TRBJ2-2
TGTGCCAGCAGTCTAGGACAGGGGTACACCGGGGAGCTGTTTTTT
CASSLGQGYTGELFF
>.|15|.|TRBV4-1|TRBJ2-3
TGCGCCAGCAGCCAAGTGGGCGGGAAGATGGATACGCAGTATTTT
CASSQVGGKMDTQYF
>TRBD2|13|.|TRBV11-2|TRBJ2-1
TGTGCCAGCAGCCGTCGGACTAGTTTTGAGCAGTTCTTC
CASSRRTSFEQFF
>TRBD2|15|.|TRBV5-1|TRBJ2-1
TGCGCCAGCAGCGGGGGACTAGCGGGAAACAATGAGCAGTTCTTC
CASSGGLAGNNEQFF
>TRBD2|16|.|TRBV5-1|TRBJ2-2
TGCGCCAGCAGACCGACCGGGGGGGCTGACACCGGGGAGCTGTTTTTT
CASRPTGGADTGELFF
>.|11|.|TRBV6-5|TRBJ1-1
TGTGCCAGCAGGTCAAACACTGAAGCTTTCTTT
CASRSNTEAFF
>TRBD1|16|.|TRBV5-6|TRBJ2-7
TGTGCCAGCAGCTTGGCCGGACAGGGGGCGAGTAACGAGCAGTACTTC
CASSLAGQGASNEQYF
>.|13|.|TRBV28|TRBJ2-5
TGTGCCAGCAGTACAGGGAGGGTCGAGACCCAGTACTTC
CASSTGRVETQYF
>TRBD1|14|.|TRBV27|TRBJ1-2
TGTGCCAGCAGTATAACAGGGGGCCGGTATGGCTACACCTTC
CASSITGGRYGYTF